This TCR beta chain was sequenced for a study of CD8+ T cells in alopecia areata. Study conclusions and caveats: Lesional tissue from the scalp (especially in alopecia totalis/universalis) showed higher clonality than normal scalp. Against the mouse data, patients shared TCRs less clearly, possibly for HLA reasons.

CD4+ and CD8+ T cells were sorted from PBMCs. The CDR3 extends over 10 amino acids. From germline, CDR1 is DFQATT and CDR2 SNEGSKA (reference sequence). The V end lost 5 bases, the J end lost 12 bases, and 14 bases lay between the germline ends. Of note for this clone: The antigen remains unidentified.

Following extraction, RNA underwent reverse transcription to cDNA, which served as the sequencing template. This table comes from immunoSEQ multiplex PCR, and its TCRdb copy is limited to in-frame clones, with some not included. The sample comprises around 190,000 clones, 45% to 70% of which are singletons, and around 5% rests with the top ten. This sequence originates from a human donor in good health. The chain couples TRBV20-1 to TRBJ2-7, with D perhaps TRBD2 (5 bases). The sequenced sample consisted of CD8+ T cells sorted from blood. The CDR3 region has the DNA TGCAGTGCTGCCCGCCGGGAAGCGTACTTC. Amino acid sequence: CSAARREAYF.